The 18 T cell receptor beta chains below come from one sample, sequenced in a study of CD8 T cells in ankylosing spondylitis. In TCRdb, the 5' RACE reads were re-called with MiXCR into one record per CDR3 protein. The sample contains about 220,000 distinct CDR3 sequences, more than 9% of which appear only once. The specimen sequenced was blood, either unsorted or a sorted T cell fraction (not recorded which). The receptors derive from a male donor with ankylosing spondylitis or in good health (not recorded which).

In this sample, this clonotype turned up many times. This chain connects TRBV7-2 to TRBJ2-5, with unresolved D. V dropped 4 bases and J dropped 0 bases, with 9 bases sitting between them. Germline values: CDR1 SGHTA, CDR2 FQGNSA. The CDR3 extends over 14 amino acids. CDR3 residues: CASSSGPNQETQYF. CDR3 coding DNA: TGTGCCAGCAGCTCGGGCCCTAACCAAGAGACCCAGTACTTC.

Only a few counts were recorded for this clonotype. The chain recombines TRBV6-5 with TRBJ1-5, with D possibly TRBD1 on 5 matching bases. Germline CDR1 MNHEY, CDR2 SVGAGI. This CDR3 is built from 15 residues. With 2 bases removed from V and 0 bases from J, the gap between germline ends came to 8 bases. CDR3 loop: CASSYGGYSNQPQHF. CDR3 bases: TGTGCCAGCAGTTACGGGGGGTATAGCAATCAGCCCCAGCATTTT.

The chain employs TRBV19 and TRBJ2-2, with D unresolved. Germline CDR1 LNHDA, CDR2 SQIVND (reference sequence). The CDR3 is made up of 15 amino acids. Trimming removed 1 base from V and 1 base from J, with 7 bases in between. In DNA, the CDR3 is TGTGCCAGTAGTATAGTTTACAGGAACACCGGGGAGCTGTTTTTT. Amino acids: CASSIVYRNTGELFF.

CDR3 amino acids: CASSFTGSGGTTNTQYF. The CDR3 nucleotides read TGCGCCAGCAGCTTCACCGGTAGCGGGGGTACGACTAATACGCAGTATTTT. The chain recombines TRBV5-1 with TRBJ2-3; 9 bases line up with TRBD2. Trimming removed 2 bases from V and 7 bases from J; junction bases left unmatched: 14. There are 17 residues in the CDR3. Germline V gene lookup returns CDR1 SGHRS and CDR2 YFSETQ. The whole variable domain, remainder taken from reference TRBV5-1 and TRBJ2-3, is KAGVTQTPRYLIKTRGQQVTLSCSPISGHRSVSWYQQTPGQGLQFLFEYFSETQRNKGNFPGRFSGRQFSNSRSEMNVSTLELGDSALYLCASSFTGSGGTTNTQYFGPGTRLTVL.

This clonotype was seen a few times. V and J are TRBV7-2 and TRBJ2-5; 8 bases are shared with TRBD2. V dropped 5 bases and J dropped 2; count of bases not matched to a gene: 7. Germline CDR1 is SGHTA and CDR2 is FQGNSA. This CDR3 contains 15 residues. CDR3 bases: TGTGCCAGCAGCCAGCGGGGGCGCAGGCAAGAGACCCAGTACTTC. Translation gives CASSQRGRRQETQYF. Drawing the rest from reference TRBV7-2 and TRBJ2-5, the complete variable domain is GAGVSQSPSNKVTEKGKDVELRCDPISGHTALYWYRQSLGQGLEFLIYFQGNSAPDKSGLPSDRFSAERTGGSVSTLTIQRTQQEDSAVYLCASSQRGRRQETQYFGPGTRLLVL.

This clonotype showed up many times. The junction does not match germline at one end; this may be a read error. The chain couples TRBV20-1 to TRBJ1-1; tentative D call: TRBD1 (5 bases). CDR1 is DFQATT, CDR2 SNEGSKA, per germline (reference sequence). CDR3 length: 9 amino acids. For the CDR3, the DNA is TGCAGTGCTAGAGAGCAGGGAGGGTTT. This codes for CSAREQGGF.

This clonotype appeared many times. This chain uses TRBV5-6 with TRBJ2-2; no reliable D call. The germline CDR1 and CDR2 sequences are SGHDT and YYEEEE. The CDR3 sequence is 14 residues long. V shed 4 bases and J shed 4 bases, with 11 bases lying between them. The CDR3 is CASSPQVGTGELFF. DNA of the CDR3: TGTGCCAGCAGCCCCCAGGTGGGCACCGGGGAGCTGTTTTTT.

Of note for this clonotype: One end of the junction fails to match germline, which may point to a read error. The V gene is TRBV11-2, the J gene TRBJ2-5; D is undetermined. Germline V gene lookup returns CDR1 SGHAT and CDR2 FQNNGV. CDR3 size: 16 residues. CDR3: CACSRNRATAHQTQYF. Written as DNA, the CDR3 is TGTGCCTGCAGCCGTAACCGGGCCACAGCGCATCAGACCCAGTACTTC.

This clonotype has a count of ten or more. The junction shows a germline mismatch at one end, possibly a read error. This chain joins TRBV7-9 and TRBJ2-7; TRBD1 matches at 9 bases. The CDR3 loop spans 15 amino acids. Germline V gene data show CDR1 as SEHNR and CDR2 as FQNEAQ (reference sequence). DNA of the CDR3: TGTGCCAGCAGTTTAGCAGGGACAGGGTCGTACGAGCAGTACTTC. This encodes CASSLAGTGSYEQYF.

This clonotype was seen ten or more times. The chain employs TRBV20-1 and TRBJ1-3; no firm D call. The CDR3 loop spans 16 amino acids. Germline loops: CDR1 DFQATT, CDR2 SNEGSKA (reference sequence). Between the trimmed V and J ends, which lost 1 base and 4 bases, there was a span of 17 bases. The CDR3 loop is CSARVPRGTIGNTIYF. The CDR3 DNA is TGCAGTGCTAGAGTGCCCCGGGGTACCATCGGAAACACCATATATTTT.

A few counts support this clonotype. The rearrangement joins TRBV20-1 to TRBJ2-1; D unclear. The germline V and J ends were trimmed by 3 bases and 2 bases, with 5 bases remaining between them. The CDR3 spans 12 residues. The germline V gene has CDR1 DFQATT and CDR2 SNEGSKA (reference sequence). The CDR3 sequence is CSASYAYNEQFF. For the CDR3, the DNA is TGCAGTGCTAGTTACGCCTACAATGAGCAGTTCTTC.

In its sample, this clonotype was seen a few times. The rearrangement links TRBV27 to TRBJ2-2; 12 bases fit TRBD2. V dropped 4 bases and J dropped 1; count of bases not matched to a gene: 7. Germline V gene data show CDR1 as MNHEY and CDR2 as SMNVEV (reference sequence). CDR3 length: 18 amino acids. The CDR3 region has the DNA TGTGCCAGCAGTTATACTAGCGGGGGGATAGGGAACACCGGGGAGCTGTTTTTT. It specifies CASSYTSGGIGNTGELFF.

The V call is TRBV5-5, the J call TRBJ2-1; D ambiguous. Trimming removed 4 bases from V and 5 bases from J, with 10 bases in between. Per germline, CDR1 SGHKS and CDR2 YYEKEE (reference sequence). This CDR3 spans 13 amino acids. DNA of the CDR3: TGTGCCAGCAGCCCCGGGTGGGACAATGAGCAGTTCTTC. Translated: CASSPGWDNEQFF.

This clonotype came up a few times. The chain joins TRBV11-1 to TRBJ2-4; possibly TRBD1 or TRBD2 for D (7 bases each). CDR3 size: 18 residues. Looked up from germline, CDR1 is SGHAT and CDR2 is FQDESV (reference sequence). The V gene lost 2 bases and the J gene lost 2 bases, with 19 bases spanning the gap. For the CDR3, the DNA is TGTGCCAGCAGCTTATCGACCCCAGGGGGGGGGTCCAAAAACATTCAGTACTTC. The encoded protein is CASSLSTPGGGSKNIQYF.

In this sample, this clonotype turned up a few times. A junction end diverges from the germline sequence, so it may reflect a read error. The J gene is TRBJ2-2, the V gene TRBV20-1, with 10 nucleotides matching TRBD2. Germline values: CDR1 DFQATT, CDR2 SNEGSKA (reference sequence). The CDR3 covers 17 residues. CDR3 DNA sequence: TGCTGTGCTTTTCCCCCTAGCGGGGGTTATGAGGACGGGGAGCTGTTTTTT. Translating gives CCAFPPSGGYEDGELFF.

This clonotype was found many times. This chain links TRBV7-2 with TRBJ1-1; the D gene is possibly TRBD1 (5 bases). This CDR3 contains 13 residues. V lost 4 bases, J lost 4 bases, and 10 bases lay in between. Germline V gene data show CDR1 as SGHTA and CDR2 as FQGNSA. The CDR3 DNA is TGTGCCAGCAGCTATCAGGGCGGCACTGAAGCTTTCTTT. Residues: CASSYQGGTEAFF.

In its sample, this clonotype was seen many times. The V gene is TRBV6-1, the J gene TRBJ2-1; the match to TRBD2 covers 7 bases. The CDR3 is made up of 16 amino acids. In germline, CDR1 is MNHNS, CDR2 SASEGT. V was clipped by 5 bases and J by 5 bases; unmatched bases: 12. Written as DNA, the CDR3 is TGTGCCAGCAGTCTTTTGAGCGGGGTGGGAAACAATGAGCAGTTCTTC. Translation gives CASSLLSGVGNNEQFF.

CDR3 sequence (DNA): TGTGCTAGTGGTCTACAGGGAGGTTTCCCCGGGGAGCTGTTTTTT. This translates into CASGLQGGFPGELFF. The rearrangement uses TRBV12-5 and TRBJ2-2, with D perhaps given as TRBD1 or TRBD2 (6 bases each). This CDR3 comprises 15 residues. Germline-derived CDR1 and CDR2 are LGHNT and FRNRAP. V lost 5 bases and J lost 6, with 16 bases in between.